The T cell receptor (beta chain) described here comes from a study of T cell repertoires in cytomegalovirus infection (dated by TCRdb to the late 2010s). Notes on the research overall: Recently identified HLA-C-restricted CMV epitopes, whose presentation resists viral immunomodulation, were targeted by peptide stimulations together with well-studied HLA-B-restricted epitopes. The HLA type of each donor mattered for the analysis, because public TCR beta signatures pointed to carriage of CMV infection along with the matching HLA type. Summary of the overall study and its limitations: In both this cohort and an independent roughly 400-donor cohort, the cumulative frequency of public TCR beta family members distinguished carriers of CMV infection plus the relevant HLA type. In the ex vivo response, HLA-C-restricted CMV-specific TCR beta clonotypes were dominant, and in two of eight donors the single most frequent clonotype came from this HLA-C-restricted group.

The run used an Illumina HiSeq 1500. The public reads were quality trimmed at Q25 with fastp and then assembled into clones with MiXCR by TCRdb, keeping productive beta chains. For every CDR3 protein sequence, its rows merge into one entry that carries the most common genes and DNA. This sample comprises some 310,000 distinct CDR3 sequences, around 25% of them detected only once. Less than 15% of the sample rests with the top ten. In light of the paper, this sample's treatment or condition label describes: in vitro stimulation with specific CMV peptide epitopes to enrich CMV-specific T cells. This clonotype turned up a few times. Its antigen is not yet known. No base quality values were provided; no much bigger clone lies one nucleotide off. The junction carries 20 bases between V and J, which are trimmed by 5 bases and 1 base respectively. Reading from cysteine to phenylalanine, the CDR3 counts 17 amino acids. The retained sequence is limited to the CDR3, 51 bases, with the frame set at the first base. Per the germline V gene, SGHVS is the CDR1 and FNYEAQ is the CDR2.

The origin of this receptor is a human donor in good health (CMV status not recorded). Some clones in this sample may be carry-over from other donors' samples. The sequencing used cultured PBMCs, collected from culture after CMV antigen stimulation. The chain uses TRBV7-6 and TRBJ2-5; a tentative D call is TRBD2 (7 bases match). The CDR3 protein: CASSPWGGRRIQETQYF. DNA sequence: TGTGCCAGCAGCCCCTGGGGGGGGCGTAGGATCCAAGAGACCCAGTACTTC. Here the CDR3 is joined to the reference TRBV7-6 and TRBJ2-5 genes, and the full variable domain is: GAGVSQSPRYKVTKRGQDVALRCDPISGHVSLYWYRQALGQGPEFLTYFNYEAQQDKSGLPNDRFSAERPEGSISTLTIQRTEQRDSAMYRCASSPWGGRRIQETQYFGPGTRLLVL.